This T cell receptor beta chain was identified in a study of blood T cells in healthy people across ages. Across the whole study: Capturing about one barcoded beta molecule per two T cells was achieved by template switching. Broader study findings: For the donors, CMV status was unknown and possibly confounded expanded clonotype changes. A greater number of naive CD4+ cells and higher diversity distinguished long-lived donors from aged donors.

This CDR3 has 14 residues. Germline V CDR1 and CDR2: DFQATT, SNEGSKA (reference sequence). The V end was cut by 0 bases, the J end by 7 bases, with 12 bases between. PCR was performed a second time for roughly 7 to 11 cycles using a sample-barcoded 5' primer and a J-beta primer mix. TCRdb itself ran the 5' RACE reads through MiXCR, one entry per CDR3 protein. In the table there are roughly 1.4 million distinct CDR3 sequences, approximately 59% of which are singletons. As concerns this clonotype: Its antigen is not known.

In terms of origin and age, donors were healthy Caucasian individuals from Russia aged roughly 6 to 95. The chain combines TRBV20-1 with TRBJ2-2, with D possibly matching TRBD2 (5 bases). The sample was blood. The receptor was derived from a man between 18 and 35 years old in good health. The CDR3 sequence: CSARDQARGGELFF. The CDR3, as DNA: TGCAGTGCTAGAGATCAGGCCCGGGGCGGGGAGCTGTTTTTT.